This T cell receptor (beta chain) was sequenced in a study of T cells in localized non-small cell lung cancer (dated by TCRdb to the early 2020s). For context, the study as a whole: Comparing tumors with uninvolved tumor-adjacent lungs, the study looked at the T cell repertoires of hundreds of patients with early-stage NSCLC. The cohort consisted of 200 to 300 treatment-naive NSCLC patients whose localized lung tumors had been resected. A mean age of approximately 70 years was recorded for the NSCLC patients, of whom roughly 130 were male and about a hundred were female.

At diagnosis, tumor, uninvolved tumor-adjacent lung and peripheral blood were collected and then preserved as a mix of FFPE and fresh-frozen material. For TCR repertoire profiling, blood samples were analyzed as peripheral blood mononuclear cells. CDR3 length: 16 amino acids, cysteine to phenylalanine. The only DNA kept is the CDR3, 48 bases in frame from the first base. V trim: 3 bases; J trim: 1 base; unmatched bases: 4. CDR1 and CDR2 are drawn from the germline V gene: MDHEN, SYDVKM. About this clone: It lacks a known antigen. No per-base quality is available; no much larger clone lies one base away.

TCR beta CDR3 regions were sequenced from DNA using the immunoSEQ Assay. In the authors' own workflow: T cell density was computed as TCR beta template counts normalized to usable DNA estimated by amplifying housekeeping genes. Using the preseqR package, richness was estimated by extrapolating to 120,000 templates for tissue samples and 400,000 templates for PBMC samples. Clonality was calculated as one minus Pielou's evenness. Differential abundance testing on productive amino-acid clonotypes, with a minimum total count of 5 and an alpha of 0.1, was used to identify tissue-enriched TCRs. The Jaccard Index and the Morisita Overlap Index were used to measure repertoire overlap between compartments. GLIPH clustered TCR beta CDR3s with public tetramer-defined viral CDR3s; viral motifs required at least three viral sequences plus V-gene enrichment. TCRdb retrieved this table from immuneACCESS and kept in-frame rearrangements only. Not all clones are present; in checked studies, unresolved V genes account for under half, and no reason is known for the remainder. The V and J calls and the clone size are those of that table, but D and trimming were determined from the DNA. This sample holds around 140,000 clones; 70% to 90% were observed only once. Together, the top ten hold roughly 1.8% of the sample.

Results the study describes overall, beyond this receptor: Uninvolved tumor-adjacent lung showed the highest T cell clonality, higher than tumor, which suggests more focused antigenic responses in the uninvolved tumor-adjacent lung. Because multi-region tumor sequencing was not done, intratumor heterogeneity could not be ruled out. Longer overall survival was associated with higher T cell density in blood, whereas shorter survival was associated with higher clonality in adjacent lung. A median of approximately 50 of the top 100 tumor clones turned up in the paired uninvolved adjacent lung, and 25 to 30 of those clones also ranked among the top 100 of that same adjacent lung. Because the study design was exploratory, TCR variables were selected using unadjusted p-values without false-discovery rate correction.

Recombination joined TRBV28 with TRBJ2-1; 9 nucleotides in the junction match TRBD2. The material sequenced was peripheral blood, taken before any cancer treatment. This receptor was obtained from a female donor aged 60 or older with stage I lung adenocarcinoma. In nucleotide form, the sequence is TGTGCCAGCAGTTTGCCTAGCGGGGCATCCTACAATGAGCAGTTCTTC. This yields the protein CASSLPSGASYNEQFF.